The 13 T cell receptor beta chains reported below all come from one sample, sequenced in a study of identical twins. TCRdb processed the 5' RACE reads anew with MiXCR; each CDR3 protein has one entry. The data contain around 370,000 distinct CDR3 sequences, 8.5% to 10% of them seen just once; the ten biggest clones take up more than 8%. What was sequenced was naive T cells sorted from blood. The receptors shown here come from a woman between 45 and 60 years old in good health.

This clonotype was counted at least ten times. The gene calls are TRBV21-1 and TRBJ1-1; the table's TRBD1 call for D was not verified on the DNA. TRBV21-1 corresponds to a pseudogene. This CDR3 comprises 17 residues. In DNA form, the CDR3 reads TGTGCCAGCAGCAAAAAGGGTGTCCGGGACAGGACCCCTGAAGCTTTCTTT. It yields the protein CASSKKGVRDRTPEAFF.

V is TRBV12-5 and J is TRBJ2-1; TRBD2 might be the D (5 bases). V lost 3 bases and J 7 bases, leaving 16 bases between the germline ends. CDR1 and CDR2 (germline): LGHNT, FRNRAP. The CDR3 sequence is 15 residues long. CDR3 sequence reads: CASGFRAGDWNEQFF. CDR3 DNA sequence: TGTGCTAGTGGTTTTCGAGCCGGGGATTGGAATGAGCAGTTCTTC.

This clonotype showed up just a few times. CDR3 loop: CASSLTPAAGGYNEQFF. The CDR3 DNA reads TGTGCCAGCAGCTTAACCCCGGCAGCGGGTGGGTACAATGAGCAGTTCTTC. V usage is TRBV7-3 and J usage is TRBJ2-1; weak D call: TRBD2 (6 bases). The germline V and J ends were trimmed by 0 bases and 4 bases, with 16 bases remaining between them. CDR3 length: 17 amino acids. CDR1 and CDR2 from the germline V gene are SGHTA and FQGTGA.

The V gene is TRBV6-5, the J gene TRBJ2-3; a possible D gene is TRBD2 (6 bases). This CDR3 has 13 residues. From germline, CDR1 is MNHEY and CDR2 SVGAGI. Deletions cut 7 bases from V and 1 base from J, with 9 bases between. The CDR3 loop is CASKAGGTDTQYF. CDR3 bases: TGTGCCAGCAAAGCGGGCGGCACAGATACGCAGTATTTT.

At least ten counts were recorded for this clonotype. J is TRBJ1-5 and V is TRBV12-3 or TRBV12-4, with D maybe TRBD1 (5 bases). The CDR3 has 15 amino acids. V lost 3 bases to trimming and J lost 6 bases, with 15 bases between them. The CDR3 DNA sequence: TGTGCCAGCAGTTTGGGGGGGATTTTAGCTCAGCCCCAGCATTTT. Translating gives CASSLGGILAQPQHF.

The rearrangement links TRBV2 to TRBJ1-4; D is uncertain. This CDR3 is built from 15 residues. The V end was cut by 0 bases, the J end by 7 bases, with 12 bases between. The V gene's germline CDR1 is SNHLY and CDR2 FYNNEI. DNA for the CDR3: TGTGCCAGCAGTGAAGCGCTAGGGAGGCGTGAAAAACTGTTTTTT. Protein sequence: CASSEALGRREKLFF.

This clonotype was detected only a few times. The chain is built from TRBV10-2 and TRBJ2-1; 8 bases are shared with TRBD2. CDR1 is WSHSY, CDR2 SAAADI, per germline. Losses at the gene ends were 4 bases for V and 5 bases for J; bases not matched to a gene: 13. The CDR3 is 17 amino acids. In DNA, the CDR3 is TGCGCCAGCAGTGCCTGGGGGCAGCGGGAGTCCCACAATGAGCAGTTCTTC. Translation: CASSAWGQRESHNEQFF.

This clonotype was picked up many times. The CDR3 spells CSARDDRFNTGELFF. The DNA of the CDR3 is TGCAGTGCTAGAGATGACAGATTCAACACCGGGGAGCTGTTTTTT. The rearrangement joins TRBV20-1 to TRBJ2-2; tentative D call: TRBD1 (5 bases). Germline values: CDR1 DFQATT, CDR2 SNEGSKA (reference sequence). V shed 0 bases and J shed 2 bases, with 10 bases lying between them. This CDR3 has 15 amino acids.

The rearrangement joins TRBV3-1 to TRBJ1-2, with 7 bases fitting TRBD1. Germline values: CDR1 LGHDT, CDR2 YNNKEL (reference sequence). V lost 0 bases, J lost 4 bases, and 5 bases stayed unmatched. The CDR3 has 15 amino acids. The CDR3 bases are TGTGCCAGCAGCCAAGATCAGGGACAGTCCTATGGCTACACCTTC. This encodes CASSQDQGQSYGYTF.

The sample holds a few counts of this clonotype. This chain joins TRBV12-3 or TRBV12-4 and TRBJ1-3, with D tentatively TRBD1 (6 bases). The CDR3 loop spans 14 amino acids. The ends were cut back, 5 bases at V and 2 bases at J, with 10 bases in the middle. The DNA for the CDR3 is TGTGCCAGCAGTCCAAGGACAGCTGGAAACACCATATATTTT. This gives the protein CASSPRTAGNTIYF.

This clonotype was observed a few times. The chain employs TRBV7-9 and TRBJ1-1, with a weak D call TRBD1 (5 bases). Trimming took 6 bases from V and 9 from J, leaving 11 bases between them. CDR1 SEHNR and CDR2 FQNEAQ come from the germline V gene (reference sequence). The CDR3 is made up of 11 amino acids. This CDR3 is CASRTEGQAFF. In DNA, the CDR3 is TGTGCCAGCAGGACTGAGGGGCAAGCTTTCTTT. The entire variable domain, with the rest obtained from reference TRBV7-9 and TRBJ1-1, is as follows: DTGVSQNPRHKITKRGQNVTFRCDPISEHNRLYWYRQTLGQGPEFLTYFQNEAQLEKSRLLSDRFSAERPKGSFSTLEIQRTEQGDSAMYLCASRTEGQAFFGQGTRLTVV.

The V and J genes are TRBV7-6 and TRBJ2-1; TRBD1 or TRBD2 may be the D gene (5 bases each). Germline CDR1 is SGHVS and CDR2 is FNYEAQ. CDR3 length equals 15 residues. The V end lost 3 bases, the J end lost 4 bases, and 13 bases lay between the germline ends. The CDR3 nucleotides read TGTGCCAGCAGCTTTACCGTCGAGGGGTACAATGAGCAGTTCTTC. Protein: CASSFTVEGYNEQFF.

The rearrangement links TRBV15 to TRBJ2-3, with D possibly matching TRBD2 (6 bases). The germline V gene has CDR1 LNHNV and CDR2 YYDKDF (reference sequence). V lost 5 bases and J 3 bases, leaving 9 bases between the germline ends. The CDR3 contains 13 residues. The CDR3 DNA reads TGTGCCACCAGCCGAGGAGGGACAGATACGCAGTATTTT. Translation gives CATSRGGTDTQYF.